The entry below describes one T cell receptor (beta chain). At the DNA level, this CDR3 is encoded by other sequences in the same sample as well. This sample is drawn from a study of shared clonotypes between healthy human individuals. The V gene's germline CDR1 is SGHRS and CDR2 YFSETQ. Trimming cost V 3 bases and J 6 bases; bases outside gene matches: 6. The CDR3 totals 15 residues. Across several immunoSEQ plates, the genomic DNA of each subset was split evenly. Researchers sequenced unsorted PBMC DNA using ten immunoSEQ deep assay plates. Assay used: immunoSEQ multiplex PCR; TCRdb lists only in-frame clones, some missing. The sample includes some 510,000 clones, 75% to 85% of them seen just once. Adult donors, all healthy and HIV-negative, had no recent acute infections or vaccinations. Unsorted samples drew genomic DNA from roughly 88 million PBMCs.

The specimen was PBMCs. The rearrangement uses TRBV5-1 and TRBJ2-3, with 11 bases aligning to TRBD1. This clonotype was sampled from a woman aged 40 to 50 in good health. Some clones in this sample may be carry-over from other donors' samples. The CDR3 protein is CASSSGQGVSDTQYF. As DNA, the CDR3 is TGCGCCAGCAGCTCGGGACAGGGGGTCTCGGATACGCAGTATTTT.